The next 11 T cell receptor beta chains were all read from a single sample in a study of blood T cell repertoires in COVID-19. The table came from immunoSEQ multiplex PCR; TCRdb's copy has only in-frame clones and leaves some out. The sample lists 130,000 or so clones, about four fifths occurring once. Sequenced: peripheral blood. These receptors all come from a woman in her fifties or sixties with acute or convalescent COVID-19.

The V and J genes are TRBV19 and TRBJ1-5; 7 nucleotides align to TRBD1. Trimming at V came to 7 bases and at J to 2 bases, leaving 11 bases not matched to a gene. Germline-derived CDR1 and CDR2 are LNHDA and SQIVND (reference sequence). This CDR3 region has 16 residues. In DNA, the CDR3 is TGTGCCAGTAAGCGACAGGGTATGGAAGGCAATCAGCCCCAGCATTTT. It codes for CASKRQGMEGNQPQHF. Looking up the rest from reference TRBV19 and TRBJ1-5 gives the full variable domain: DGGITQSPKYLFRKEGQNVTLSCEQNLNHDAMYWYRQDPGQGLRLIYYSQIVNDFQKGDIAEGYSVSREKKESFPLTVTSAQKNPTAFYLCASKRQGMEGNQPQHFGDGTRLSIL.

This chain links TRBV27 with TRBJ2-7; D gene uncertain. This CDR3 contains 15 residues. V lost 2 bases and J 3 bases, leaving 14 bases between the germline ends. Germline CDR1 MNHEY, CDR2 SMNVEV (reference sequence). As DNA, the CDR3 is TGTGCCAGCAGTTTACAGGCCATTGTGGGCTACGAGCAGTACTTC. The encoded protein is CASSLQAIVGYEQYF.

V is TRBV24-1 and J is TRBJ1-6; unclear D gene. The CDR3 is 13 amino acids. The V end lost 4 bases, the J end lost 8 bases, and 8 bases lay between the germline ends. Germline V lookup: CDR1 KGHDR, CDR2 SFDVKD. The DNA of the CDR3 is TGTGCCACCAGTGACAGGAGGGATTCACCCCTCCACTTT. The encoded protein is CATSDRRDSPLHF.

The V and J genes are TRBV7-9 and TRBJ1-3; the D is unclear. In germline, CDR1 is SEHNR, CDR2 FQNEAQ (reference sequence). The CDR3 loop spans 15 amino acids. Trimming took off 2 bases at V and 0 bases at J, with 8 bases between the two ends. The CDR3 nucleotides are TGTGCCAGCAGCTTACAGTACATCTCTGGAAACACCATATATTTT. It encodes CASSLQYISGNTIYF.

This chain links TRBV2 with TRBJ1-3; D call uncertain. CDR3 size: 16 residues. Germline V gene data show CDR1 as SNHLY and CDR2 as FYNNEI. Trimming left V 0 bases short and J 0 bases short, with 9 bases between. The CDR3 here is CASSEASIRSGNTIYF. CDR3 nucleotides: TGTGCCAGCAGTGAAGCTTCTATACGCTCTGGAAACACCATATATTTT.

The J gene is TRBJ1-1, the V gene TRBV3-1 (or the pseudogene TRBV3-2), with a possible D match to TRBD1 (6 bases). The V end was cut by 11 bases, the J end by 11 bases, with 18 bases between. Germline V gene data show CDR1 as LGHDT and CDR2 as YNNKEL (reference sequence). The CDR3 loop spans 11 amino acids. The DNA for the CDR3 is TGTGCCTCTCGGCGGGGGCGGGAGGCTTTCTTT. Its translation: CASRRGREAFF.

V and J are TRBV30 and TRBJ1-2; TRBD1 is a possible D gene (6 bases). Looked up from germline, CDR1 is GTSNPN and CDR2 is SVGIG (reference sequence). The V end lost 0 bases, the J end lost 4 bases, and 12 bases lay between the germline ends. The CDR3 extends over 14 amino acids. The CDR3 DNA is TGTGCCTGGAGTGTGCCGGACAGACCCTATGGCTACACCTTC. Encoded protein: CAWSVPDRPYGYTF.

The chain is built from TRBV5-8 and TRBJ1-2; D remains unclear. V was pared by 0 bases and J by 4 bases, with 7 bases between. This CDR3 is 13 amino acids long. From germline, CDR1 is SGHTS and CDR2 YDEGEE. CDR3 amino acids: CASSLGEIYGYTF. The CDR3 DNA reads TGTGCCAGCAGCTTGGGGGAGATCTATGGCTACACCTTC.

The V call is TRBV30, the J call TRBJ1-2; 7 bases are a match to TRBD1. The CDR3 consists of 12 residues. The V gene's germline CDR1 is GTSNPN and CDR2 SVGIG (reference sequence). The J segment lost 6 bases and the V segment lost 8 bases, leaving 9 bases of the junction unmatched. CDR3 amino acids: CAVKPQGDGYTF. The DNA for the CDR3 is TGTGCCGTTAAACCCCAGGGGGATGGCTACACCTTC.

The V gene is TRBV24-1, the J gene TRBJ1-5; TRBD1 is a possible D gene (5 bases). Per germline, CDR1 KGHDR and CDR2 SFDVKD. The V and J ends lost 6 bases and 5 bases respectively, with 10 bases between them. This CDR3 contains 13 residues. CDR3 residues: CATSSVGHQPQHF. For the CDR3, the DNA is TGTGCCACCAGTTCCGTGGGGCATCAGCCCCAGCATTTT.

The CDR3 region is CAISEGTAILYGYTF. The CDR3 DNA is TGTGCCATCAGTGAAGGGACAGCAATCCTCTATGGCTACACCTTC. This chain connects TRBV10-3 to TRBJ1-2; 7 positions match TRBD1. The CDR3 spans 15 residues. The V and J ends lost 3 bases and 4 bases, in that order; junction bases with no gene match: 8. Germline CDR1 is ENHRY and CDR2 is SYGVKD.